The text below deals with one T cell receptor (beta chain). The target antigen is unknown. The authors loaded roughly 180 ng DNA, around 30,000 T cell genomes, into sorted-subset replicate PCRs. Profiled with immunoSEQ multiplex PCR; TCRdb holds only in-frame clones, not every one. This table holds roughly 650,000 clones, 95% to 96% found once. The CDR3 extends over 17 amino acids. Germline CDR1 reads LNHNV; CDR2 reads YYDKDF (reference sequence). V was shortened by 0 bases and J by 7 bases, with 19 bases between the two germline ends. The source of the sample is a study of shared clonotypes between healthy human individuals. Study conclusions and caveats: Naive subsets tended to show greater estimated richness than memory subsets.

As defined, naive CD8 cells were CD45RO-negative and positively selected for CCR7, with terminally differentiated effector memory CD45RA+ cells excluded. This TCR was sampled from a woman aged 25 to 39 in good health. This chain connects TRBV15 to TRBJ1-5, with D hard to call. The sample comprised naive CD8+ T cells sorted from blood. The CDR3 region has the DNA TGTGCCACCAGCAGAGAGGGGAACCCCCAGGTTGAACAGCCCCAGCATTTT. Its protein is CATSREGNPQVEQPQHF. The full variable domain, in which reference TRBV15 and TRBJ1-5 provide the parts outside the CDR3, is DAMVIQNPRYQVTQFGKPVTLSCSQTLNHNVMYWYQQKSSQAPKLLFHYYDKDFNNEADTPDNFQSRRPNTSFCFLDIRSPGLGDTAMYLCATSREGNPQVEQPQHFGDGTRLSIL.